What follows is one T cell receptor (beta chain) and its context. This sample stems from a study of T cell changes during pregnancy in multiple sclerosis. This CDR3 comprises 14 residues. The germline V gene has CDR1 SGHRS and CDR2 YFSETQ. V shed 1 base and J 5 bases; nucleotides not matched to a gene: 1. The repertoire was sequenced with immunoSEQ multiplex PCR; TCRdb's copy has only in-frame clones and lacks some. This table has some 60,000 clones, 91% appearing once. The chain recombines TRBV5-1 with TRBJ1-5; 9 bases match TRBD1. Source: peripheral blood, taken before pregnancy. This TCR was sampled from a female donor with multiple sclerosis, enrolled in a pregnancy study. CDR3 bases: TGCGCCAGCAGCTTGACAGGGGGCTATCAGCCCCAGCATTTT. Encoded protein: CASSLTGGYQPQHF.